A selection of T cell receptor beta chains follows, all from one sample in a study of siplizumab effects on memory and regulatory T cells. The repertoire was sequenced with immunoSEQ multiplex PCR; TCRdb's copy has only in-frame clones and lacks some. The data hold over 70,000 clones, with 95% observed a single time. The sample comprised CD8+ T cells sorted from blood. These receptor sequences come from a human donor in good health. CDR3s include the opening cysteine and the closing phenylalanine or tryptophan. A D gene is named only where the DNA matches it firmly. Size is omitted from some rows. Given values are once, few, many or a class for expanded clones.

J gene: TRBJ2-3; clone size: once; V gene: TRBV2; D gene: .; CDR3 protein: CARAQGDTQYF; CDR3 DNA: TGTGCCAGAGCACAGGGAGATACGCAGTATTTT
J gene: TRBJ2-7; clone size: .; V gene: TRBV11-2; D gene: TRBD1; CDR3 protein: CASSLGQGGEQYF; CDR3 DNA: TGTGCCAGCAGCTTAGGACAGGGCGGCGAGCAGTACTTC
J gene: TRBJ2-7; clone size: once; V gene: TRBV27; D gene: .; CDR3 protein: CASRDLTYEQYF; CDR3 DNA: TGTGCCAGCAGAGATCTTACCTACGAGCAGTACTTC
J gene: TRBJ2-4; clone size: .; V gene: TRBV9; D gene: .; CDR3 protein: CASSSNGGLAKNIQYF; CDR3 DNA: TGTGCCAGCAGCTCGAACGGGGGACTAGCCAAAAACATTCAGTACTTC
J gene: TRBJ1-2; clone size: .; V gene: TRBV27; D gene: TRBD1; CDR3 protein: CASSIRDRGYGYTF; CDR3 DNA: TGTGCCAGCAGTATCCGGGACAGGGGCTATGGCTACACCTTC
J gene: TRBJ1-2; clone size: .; V gene: TRBV29-1; D gene: .; CDR3 protein: CSVPRPNGYTF; CDR3 DNA: TGCAGCGTTCCTCGCCCGAATGGCTACACCTTC
J gene: TRBJ2-3; clone size: .; V gene: TRBV7-2; D gene: TRBD2; CDR3 protein: CASSFPRAGVDTDTQYF; CDR3 DNA: TGTGCCAGCAGCTTCCCCCGGGCGGGAGTAGATACAGATACGCAGTATTTT
J gene: TRBJ2-7; clone size: .; V gene: TRBV7-2; D gene: .; CDR3 protein: CASSFEGGYEQYF; CDR3 DNA: TGTGCCAGCAGCTTTGAAGGAGGCTACGAGCAGTACTTC
J gene: TRBJ2-1; clone size: .; V gene: TRBV7-9; D gene: TRBD2; CDR3 protein: CASSPPVDSGRAYNEQFF; CDR3 DNA: TGTGCCAGCAGCCCCCCAGTAGATAGCGGGAGAGCCTACAATGAGCAGTTCTTC
J gene: TRBJ2-1; clone size: .; V gene: TRBV27; D gene: .; CDR3 protein: CASSLSGGRNEQFF; CDR3 DNA: TGTGCCAGCAGTTTATCGGGGGGCCGGAATGAGCAGTTCTTC
J gene: TRBJ2-1; clone size: .; V gene: TRBV27; D gene: TRBD2; CDR3 protein: CASSLSAGAQFF; CDR3 DNA: TGTGCCAGCAGTTTGTCGGCGGGAGCCCAATTCTTC
J gene: TRBJ1-5; clone size: .; V gene: TRBV27; D gene: .; CDR3 protein: CASSAYSNQPQHF; CDR3 DNA: TGTGCCAGCAGTGCCTACAGCAATCAGCCCCAGCATTTT
J gene: TRBJ1-1; clone size: .; V gene: TRBV7-9; D gene: .; CDR3 protein: CATAGGDMAFF; CDR3 DNA: TGTGCCACCGCGGGGGGCGACATGGCTTTCTTT
J gene: TRBJ2-2; clone size: .; V gene: TRBV4-1; D gene: .; CDR3 protein: CASSHIETNTGELFF; CDR3 DNA: TGCGCCAGCAGCCATATAGAAACGAACACCGGGGAGCTGTTTTTT
J gene: TRBJ1-4; clone size: .; V gene: TRBV4-1; D gene: .; CDR3 protein: CASSQIPGINEKLFF; CDR3 DNA: TGCGCCAGCAGCCAGATCCCGGGGATTAATGAAAAACTGTTTTTT
J gene: TRBJ1-2; clone size: once; V gene: TRBV6-1; D gene: TRBD1; CDR3 protein: CASSERVDREGYGYTF; CDR3 DNA: TGTGCCAGCAGTGAACGAGTTGACAGGGAGGGATATGGCTACACCTTC
J gene: TRBJ2-5; clone size: .; V gene: TRBV5-5; D gene: .; CDR3 protein: CASSLGQIQETQYF; CDR3 DNA: TGTGCCAGCAGCTTGGGACAGATACAAGAGACCCAGTACTTC
J gene: TRBJ1-2; clone size: .; V gene: TRBV9; D gene: .; CDR3 protein: CASSAPGYGYTF; CDR3 DNA: TGTGCCAGCAGCGCACCAGGGTATGGCTACACCTTC
J gene: TRBJ2-7; clone size: once; V gene: TRBV7-8; D gene: .; CDR3 protein: CASSLALEGPGEQYF; CDR3 DNA: TGTGCCAGCAGCTTAGCGCTCGAAGGTCCGGGAGAGCAGTACTTC
J gene: TRBJ2-6; clone size: .; V gene: TRBV7-9; D gene: TRBD1; CDR3 protein: CASSSVGTGVSGANVLTF; CDR3 DNA: TGTGCCAGCAGCTCCGTTGGGACAGGGGTGTCTGGGGCCAACGTCCTGACTTTC
J gene: TRBJ2-7; clone size: .; V gene: TRBV5-1; D gene: TRBD2; CDR3 protein: CASSLAWGLAYDEQYF; CDR3 DNA: TGCGCCAGCAGCTTGGCTTGGGGACTAGCGTACGACGAGCAGTACTTC
J gene: TRBJ2-7; clone size: once; V gene: TRBV28; D gene: TRBD1; CDR3 protein: CASSYRGVSYEQYF; CDR3 DNA: TGTGCCAGCAGCTACAGGGGGGTGTCCTACGAGCAGTACTTC
J gene: TRBJ2-5; clone size: once; V gene: TRBV28; D gene: TRBD1; CDR3 protein: CASSFPTTGGAGETQYF; CDR3 DNA: TGTGCCAGCAGTTTCCCCACGACAGGGGGAGCGGGAGAGACCCAGTACTTC